The clone carrying this TCR beta chain was detected many times. Its target is not known. This beta chain lies outside the target of a library built for alpha chains; its clone size means little. The sample's time point: sample taken at primary tumor resection. The source of the sample is a study of spatial heterogeneity in lung cancer. Overall study context: For the average unique TCR and UMI combination, more than eight occurrences appeared in raw reads.

MiXCR was run by TCRdb on the 5' RACE reads, yielding one entry per CDR3 protein. The sample includes under 15,000 distinct CDR3 sequences, around 4.7% of them seen just once. Germline assignment: CDR1 SGHRS and CDR2 YFSETQ. This CDR3 has 14 residues. Trimming removed 6 bases from V and 3 bases from J; junction bases left unmatched: 7. Findings and limits, study-wide: Counts that tracked tumor mutation counts were those of expanded intratumoral alpha and beta TCRs.

The chain employs TRBV5-1 and TRBJ2-3; 7 bases map to TRBD2. This receptor was taken from a female donor with early-stage non-small cell lung cancer. The sample was lung tumor tissue, taken at surgery. The CDR3 is CASTKASGTDTQYF. In nucleotides, the CDR3 is TGCGCCAGCACTAAGGCTAGCGGTACAGATACGCAGTATTTT.